This TCR beta chain was found in a study of T-cell reconstitution after alpha-beta-depleted transplantation in children (dated by TCRdb to 2016 to 2018). For the wider study: Using TCR repertoire profiling, the study followed T-cell immune reconstitution in a quantitative way in children after TCRalphabeta/CD19-depleted allogeneic hematopoietic cell transplantation.

This clonotype was counted ten times or more. Its antigen target is currently unknown. No base-level quality is on record; no much larger clone is a single base apart. The method was PCR. Sequencing was performed on an Illumina HiSeq 2500. Molecular barcoding was employed in the preparation of TCR libraries, with unique molecular identifiers being used to normalize TCRbeta repertoire quantification. TCRdb reprocessing: public reads trimmed at Q25 with fastp, clones called with MiXCR, in-frame beta chains kept. Entries that share a CDR3 protein sequence are merged under the most common genes and DNA. The sample records a few hundred thousand distinct CDR3 sequences, around a tenth of which are singletons. Of the sample, less than 9% is held by the ten largest clones. Results and caveats for the whole study, not just this receptor: The high TCRbeta diversity at day 60 in some patients was ascribed to recipient T cells and intrathymic progenitors that had survived conditioning. Over the following months the frequencies of hyperexpanded clones went down, and after one year T-cell counts and TCRbeta diversity were mostly credited to newly produced T cells. The apparently early recovery of alphabetaT-cell counts about two months after transplant reportedly depended on only several hundred rapidly expanded clones that came from non-depleted graft cells.

The meaning of the sample's treatment or condition label: allogeneic hematopoietic cell transplantation with graft depleted of TCRalphabeta T cells and CD19 B cells. The transplant recipients were children given TCRalphabeta/CD19-depleted allogeneic hematopoietic cell grafts. V was cut back by 0 bases and J by 0 bases, leaving a gap of 4 bases between them. The CDR3 covers 15 residues, taking in both the cysteine and the phenylalanine. Just the 45-base CDR3 DNA is kept, in frame starting at base 1. Reading the germline V gene gives CDR1 SGHRS and CDR2 YFSETQ. Sample: PBMCs, taken before TCRalphabeta/CD19-depleted stem cell transplant. The chain is encoded by TRBV5-1 joined to TRBJ2-6; the D gene cannot be resolved reliably. This TCR was sampled from a boy under two years old with acute myeloid leukemia, due to receive a stem cell transplant. The sequenced DNA: TGCGCCAGCAGCTTGGGGAGCTCTGGGGCCAACGTCCTGACTTTC. Protein translation: CASSLGSSGANVLTF.